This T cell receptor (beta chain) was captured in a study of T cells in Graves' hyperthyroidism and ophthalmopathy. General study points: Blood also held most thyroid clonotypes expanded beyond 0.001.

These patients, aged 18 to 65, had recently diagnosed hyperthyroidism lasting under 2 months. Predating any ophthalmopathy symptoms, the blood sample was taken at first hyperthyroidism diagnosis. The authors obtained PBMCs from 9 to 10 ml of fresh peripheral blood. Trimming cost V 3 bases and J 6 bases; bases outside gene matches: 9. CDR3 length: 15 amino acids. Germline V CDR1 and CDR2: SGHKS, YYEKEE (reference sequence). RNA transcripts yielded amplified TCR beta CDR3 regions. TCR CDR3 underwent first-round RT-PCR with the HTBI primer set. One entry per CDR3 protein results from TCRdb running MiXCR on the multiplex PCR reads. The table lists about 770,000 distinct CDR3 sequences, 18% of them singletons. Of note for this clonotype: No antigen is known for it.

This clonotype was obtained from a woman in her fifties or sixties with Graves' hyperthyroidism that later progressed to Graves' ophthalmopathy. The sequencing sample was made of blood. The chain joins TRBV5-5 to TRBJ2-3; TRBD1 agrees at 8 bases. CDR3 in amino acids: CASSSQGVLSDTQYF. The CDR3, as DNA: TGTGCCAGCAGCTCACAGGGGGTCCTTAGCGATACGCAGTATTTT.